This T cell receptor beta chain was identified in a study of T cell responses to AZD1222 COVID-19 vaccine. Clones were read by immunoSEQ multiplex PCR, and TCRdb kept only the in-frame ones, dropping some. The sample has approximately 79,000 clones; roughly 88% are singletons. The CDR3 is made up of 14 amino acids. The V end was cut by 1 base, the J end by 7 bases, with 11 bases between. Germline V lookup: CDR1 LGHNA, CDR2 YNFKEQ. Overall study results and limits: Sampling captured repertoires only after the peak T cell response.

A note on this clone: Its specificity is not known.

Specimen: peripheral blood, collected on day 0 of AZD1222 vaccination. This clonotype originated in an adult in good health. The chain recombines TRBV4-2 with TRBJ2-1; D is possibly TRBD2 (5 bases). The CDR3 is CASSQGNWENEQFF. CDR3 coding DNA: TGTGCCAGCAGCCAAGGAAACTGGGAGAATGAGCAGTTCTTC.